The 5 T cell receptor beta chains in this list originate from one sample, sequenced in a study of CD8+ T cells in alopecia areata. Treatment noted: oral pan-JAK inhibitor, 5-10 mg twice daily. Extraction and reverse transcription of RNA yielded cDNA as the sequencing template. Only in-frame clones appear in the TCRdb table, and some are missing; sequencing was by immunoSEQ multiplex PCR. The table shows about 200,000 clones, with 55% to 75% occurring only once. Specimen: CD4+ T cells sorted from blood, collected at week 24, from a patient treated with tofacitinib. The source is a human donor with alopecia areata.

This clone was observed a few times. The J gene is TRBJ2-7, the V gene TRBV2; TRBD1 aligns across 9 bases. V gave up 4 bases and J gave up 5 bases; unmatched junction bases: 9. The germline V gene has CDR1 SNHLY and CDR2 FYNNEI. The CDR3 consists of 15 residues. CDR3: CASSGGTGKVDEQYF. The CDR3 coding sequence is TGTGCCAGCAGTGGGGGGACAGGGAAGGTCGACGAGCAGTACTTC.

CDR3 amino acids: CASSSDGDTQYF. CDR3 bases: TGCGCCAGCAGCTCGGACGGAGATACGCAGTATTTT. V usage is TRBV5-1 and J usage is TRBJ2-3; no definite D call. Germline V gene lookup returns CDR1 SGHRS and CDR2 YFSETQ. The CDR3 totals 12 residues. The V end lost 3 bases, the J end lost 5 bases, and 7 bases lay between the germline ends. Supplemented by reference TRBV5-1 and TRBJ2-3, the full variable domain reads KAGVTQTPRYLIKTRGQQVTLSCSPISGHRSVSWYQQTPGQGLQFLFEYFSETQRNKGNFPGRFSGRQFSNSRSEMNVSTLELGDSALYLCASSSDGDTQYFGPGTRLTVL.

J is TRBJ1-5 and V is TRBV30, with 9 positions matching TRBD1. V was clipped by 3 bases and J by 11 bases; unmatched bases: 11. CDR3 length: 14 residues. Germline loops: CDR1 GTSNPN, CDR2 SVGIG (reference sequence). The CDR3 bases are TGTGCCTGGAGGGGGACAGGGATTAGTGGGACCCAGCATTTT. Its translation: CAWRGTGISGTQHF.

The chain is built from TRBV18 and TRBJ2-7, with D uncertain. The ends were cut back, 0 bases at V and 7 bases at J, with 10 bases in the middle. CDR1 is KGHSH, CDR2 LQKENI, per germline. The CDR3 sequence is 13 residues long. CDR3 loop: CASSPPGRGEQYF. CDR3 DNA sequence: TGTGCCAGCTCACCACCGGGCAGAGGAGAGCAGTACTTC.

Comment on this clone: Different DNA sequences within this sample yield the same CDR3. The rearrangement uses TRBV29-1 and TRBJ1-1; TRBD1 aligns across 8 bases. After removal of 4 bases from V and 4 bases from J, the junction contained 2 bases not matched to a gene. The CDR3 loop spans 12 amino acids. CDR1 and CDR2 (germline): SQVTM, ANQGSEA. The CDR3, as DNA: TGCAGCGTTGTCGGACAGGGCACTGAAGCTTTCTTT. Amino acid sequence: CSVVGQGTEAFF. Full variable domain (remainder filled in from reference TRBV29-1 and TRBJ1-1): SAVISQKPSRDICQRGTSLTIQCQVDSQVTMMFWYRQQPGQSLTLIATANQGSEATYESGFVIDKFPISRPNLTFSTLTVSNMSPEDSSIYLCSVVGQGTEAFFGQGTRLTVV.